One sample yielded the 20 T cell receptor beta chains listed below, sequenced in a study of blood T cell repertoires in COVID-19. Repertoires were generated with immunoSEQ multiplex PCR, while TCRdb's copy carries only in-frame clones and drops some. Found here are 350,000 or so clones, roughly 90% of them singletons; the top ten hold approximately 6.2%. Sequenced sample: peripheral blood. The receptor set was obtained from a man between 18 and 35 years old with active or convalescent COVID-19.

The chain recombines TRBV28 with TRBJ2-7; maybe TRBD1 (5 bases). The germline CDR1 and CDR2 sequences are MDHEN and SYDVKM. This CDR3 has 15 amino acids. The germline V and J ends were trimmed by 5 bases and 2 bases, with 16 bases remaining between them. CDR3 nucleotide sequence: TGTGCCAGCAGTCAAAAGTCCAGGGCAACCTACGAGCAGTACTTC. Residues: CASSQKSRATYEQYF.

This chain joins TRBV28 and TRBJ1-6, with a possible D match to TRBD1 (5 bases). Trimming removed 5 bases at V and 7 bases at J, with 15 bases between. The germline V gene encodes CDR1 MDHEN and CDR2 SYDVKM. CDR3 length: 15 residues. The CDR3 region has the DNA TGTGCCAGCAGTCCCCGACAGTCTGGGAATTCACCCCTCCACTTT. It codes for CASSPRQSGNSPLHF.

The gene calls are TRBV5-5 and TRBJ1-2; D is unresolved. With 1 base removed from V and 0 bases from J, the gap between germline ends came to 16 bases. Germline V lookup: CDR1 SGHKS, CDR2 YYEKEE (reference sequence). CDR3 size: 17 residues. CDR3 region: CASSLSPVSDTNYGYTF. DNA for the CDR3: TGTGCCAGCAGCTTGTCCCCCGTGTCAGACACTAACTATGGCTACACCTTC.

The gene calls are TRBV6-2 or TRBV6-3 and TRBJ2-7; maybe TRBD1 (5 bases). CDR1 and CDR2 from the germline V gene are MNHEY and SVGEGT. The V end lost 4 bases, the J end lost 0 bases, and 13 bases lay between the germline ends. The CDR3 has 15 amino acids. The CDR3 DNA follows: TGTGCCAGCAGTTCCCCCGTTAGGGGCTCCTACGAGCAGTACTTC. Its protein product is CASSSPVRGSYEQYF.

The chain uses TRBV20-1 and TRBJ1-2; TRBD1 matches 10 bases. The V and J ends lost 3 bases and 2 bases, in that order; junction bases with no gene match: 9. Per the germline V gene, CDR1 is DFQATT and CDR2 is SNEGSKA (reference sequence). The length of the CDR3 is 16 residues. The chain's CDR3 is CSASLARQGANYGYTF. CDR3 nucleotides: TGCAGTGCTAGTCTTGCGAGACAGGGGGCCAACTATGGCTACACCTTC.

V gene TRBV27 combines with J gene TRBJ1-5; 8 positions agree with TRBD1. CDR3 length: 17 amino acids. J was trimmed by 6 bases and V by 5 bases; bases with no gene match: 15. Germline-derived CDR1 and CDR2 are MNHEY and SMNVEV (reference sequence). The CDR3 DNA reads TGTGCCAGCAGTCCCCGCTGGGTCACAGGGGGAGGTCAGCCCCAGCATTTT. Its protein product is CASSPRWVTGGGQPQHF.

The chain joins TRBV4-3 to TRBJ1-4; TRBD1 matches 10 bases. This CDR3 is built from 14 residues. J gave up 5 bases and V 4 bases, and 1 base lay outside the gene matches. Germline V gene lookup returns CDR1 LGHNA and CDR2 YSLEER. In DNA form, the CDR3 reads TGCGCCAGCAGCCTGGGACAGGGGAATGAAAAACTGTTTTTT. It yields the protein CASSLGQGNEKLFF.

This chain uses TRBV27 with TRBJ2-1; 11 bases are shared with TRBD2. CDR3 length: 15 amino acids. J gave up 7 bases and V 4 bases, and 6 bases lay outside the gene matches. Germline CDR1 reads MNHEY; CDR2 reads SMNVEV (reference sequence). CDR3 in DNA: TGTGCCAGCAGTTACCTAGCGGGGGGAGTAAATGAGCAGTTCTTC. Its protein is CASSYLAGGVNEQFF.

This chain connects TRBV6-5 to TRBJ2-7, with D hard to call. The length of the CDR3 is 14 residues. Trimming took off 1 base at V and 0 bases at J, with 7 bases between the two ends. The germline V gene has CDR1 MNHEY and CDR2 SVGAGI. CDR3 bases: TGTGCCAGCAGTTACTACCCAGACTCCTACGAGCAGTACTTC. Its translation is CASSYYPDSYEQYF.

The CDR3 nucleotides are TGTGCCAGCAGTTACTCGAGTGGCGGTCAAGAGACCCAGTACTTC. Protein product: CASSYSSGGQETQYF. The chain links TRBV6-5 to TRBJ2-5; no firm D call. Trimming pared 0 bases from V and 2 bases from J, leaving 10 bases between. Germline assignment: CDR1 MNHEY and CDR2 SVGAGI. The CDR3 runs 15 residues.

The chain uses TRBV7-9 and TRBJ1-1; D gene uncertain. V was pared by 8 bases and J by 6 bases, with 19 bases between. This CDR3 spans 14 amino acids. Germline V gene data show CDR1 as SEHNR and CDR2 as FQNEAQ (reference sequence). CDR3 nucleotide sequence: TGTGCCAGCCGCCGGGAAGGCGAGGTTGCTGAAGCTTTCTTT. Protein: CASRREGEVAEAFF.

V gene TRBV18 combines with J gene TRBJ1-2; TRBD1 is a possible D gene (5 bases). V was trimmed by 3 bases and J by 0 bases, leaving 14 bases between them. The germline V gene encodes CDR1 KGHSH and CDR2 LQKENI. The CDR3 has 16 residues. The DNA for the CDR3 is TGTGCCAGCTCACCGGCCCAGGGCAGAGCTAACTATGGCTACACCTTC. The encoded protein is CASSPAQGRANYGYTF.

V is TRBV11-2 and J is TRBJ1-1; the D is unclear. The germline gives CDR1 SGHAT, CDR2 FQNNGV. Trimming removed 4 bases from V and 4 bases from J, with 7 bases in between. This CDR3 comprises 12 residues. CDR3 amino acids: CASSSSGTEAFF. CDR3 coding DNA: TGTGCCAGCAGCTCAAGCGGCACTGAAGCTTTCTTT.

The rearrangement joins TRBV11-2 to TRBJ2-7; 7 bases align to TRBD1. The CDR3 runs to 12 residues. The germline V gene encodes CDR1 SGHAT and CDR2 FQNNGV. The ends lost 8 bases at V and 3 bases at J; junction bases unmatched: 4. The CDR3 bases are TGTGCCAGCGAAGGGGGCTTCTACGAGCAGTACTTC. Translating it yields CASEGGFYEQYF.

J is TRBJ1-4 and V is TRBV27, with TRBD1 matching 7 bases. Germline V gene sequence: CDR1 MNHEY, CDR2 SMNVEV (reference sequence). After removal of 3 bases from V and 10 bases from J, the junction contained 8 bases not matched to a gene. CDR3 length equals 14 residues. The CDR3 DNA reads as TGTGCCAGCAGTTTCGGTGACAGGGTGGGAAAACTGTTTTTT. It codes for CASSFGDRVGKLFF.

The chain carries TRBV30 and TRBJ2-3; D is perhaps TRBD1 (5 bases). The CDR3 spans 13 residues. Germline lookup yields CDR1 GTSNPN and CDR2 SVGIG (reference sequence). Trimming cost V 5 bases and J 4 bases, with 13 bases left between them. The CDR3 region is CAWDLTTADTQYF. CDR3 DNA: TGTGCCTGGGATTTAACGACAGCAGATACGCAGTATTTT. The whole variable domain, remainder taken from reference TRBV30 and TRBJ2-3, is SQTIHQWPATLVQPVGSPLSLECTVEGTSNPNLYWYRQAAGRGLQLLFYSVGIGQISSEVPQNLSASRPQDRQFILSSKKLLLSDSGFYLCAWDLTTADTQYFGPGTRLTVL.

The chain is built from TRBV3-1 (or the pseudogene TRBV3-2) and TRBJ1-1; TRBD1 matches 7 bases. Trimming cost V 3 bases and J 0 bases; bases outside gene matches: 10. This CDR3 is built from 17 residues. Germline-derived CDR1 and CDR2 are LGHDT and YNNKEL (reference sequence). CDR3 sequence: CASSQVLGGIMNTEAFF. For the CDR3, the DNA is TGTGCCAGCAGCCAGGTATTAGGGGGCATCATGAACACTGAAGCTTTCTTT.

The CDR3 nucleotides are TGTGCCAGCAGGCCAACAGGGGGCACTGAAGCTTTCTTT. Protein: CASRPTGGTEAFF. This rearrangement joins TRBV28 to TRBJ1-1, with 8 bases lining up with TRBD1. Losses at the gene ends were 6 bases for V and 4 bases for J; bases not matched to a gene: 4. Germline-derived CDR1 and CDR2 are MDHEN and SYDVKM. This CDR3 region has 13 residues.

The chain employs TRBV4-3 and TRBJ2-7, with 7 bases aligning to TRBD2. V dropped 4 bases and J dropped 2; count of bases not matched to a gene: 8. Germline V gene data show CDR1 as LGHNA and CDR2 as YSLEER. The CDR3 has 15 amino acids. This CDR3 reads CASSPNSRGAYEQYF. As DNA, the CDR3 is TGCGCCAGCAGCCCGAATTCCCGGGGGGCCTACGAGCAGTACTTC.

The V and J genes are TRBV28 and TRBJ2-5; a possible D gene is TRBD1 (6 bases). V shed 2 bases and J shed 5 bases, with 18 bases lying between them. The CDR3 sequence is 16 residues long. Germline CDR1 and CDR2: MDHEN and SYDVKM. DNA of the CDR3: TGTGCCAGCAGTTTAGGAAAAAAGGGGGTGGGTGAGACCCAGTACTTC. It specifies CASSLGKKGVGETQYF.